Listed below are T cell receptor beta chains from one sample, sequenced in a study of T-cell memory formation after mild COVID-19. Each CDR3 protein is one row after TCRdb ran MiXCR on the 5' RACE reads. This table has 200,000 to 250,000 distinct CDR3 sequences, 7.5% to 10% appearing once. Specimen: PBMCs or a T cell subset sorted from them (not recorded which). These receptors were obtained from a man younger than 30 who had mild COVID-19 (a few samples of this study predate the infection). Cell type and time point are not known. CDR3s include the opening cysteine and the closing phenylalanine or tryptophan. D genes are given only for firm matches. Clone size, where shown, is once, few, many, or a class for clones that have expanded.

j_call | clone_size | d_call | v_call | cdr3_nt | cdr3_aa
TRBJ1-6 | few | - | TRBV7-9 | TGTGCCAGCAGCTCCAGGACAACCGATTCACCCCTCCACTTT | CASSSRTTDSPLHF
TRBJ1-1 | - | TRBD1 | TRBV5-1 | TGCGCCAGCAGCTGGGGGGGACAGACCTCTGAAGCTTTCTTT | CASSWGGQTSEAFF
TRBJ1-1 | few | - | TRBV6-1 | TGTGCCAGCAGGATACTGGGGAACACTGAAGCTTTCTTT | CASRILGNTEAFF
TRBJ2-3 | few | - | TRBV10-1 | TGCGCCAGCCAACAGGGCGACACAGATACGCAGTATTTT | CASQQGDTDTQYF
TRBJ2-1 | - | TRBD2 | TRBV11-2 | TGTGCCAGCAGCTTAACCCGGGGAGGGGTTGAGCAGTTCTTC | CASSLTRGGVEQFF
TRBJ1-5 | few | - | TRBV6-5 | TGTGCCGCAGCCCGGGACGCCAATCAGCCCCAGCATTTT | CAAARDANQPQHF
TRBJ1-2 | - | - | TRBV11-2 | TGTGCCAGCAGCTCGCACGGGTTCCTCTATGGCTACACCTTC | CASSSHGFLYGYTF
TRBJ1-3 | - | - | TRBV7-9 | TGTGCCAGCAGCTTAAGGAGCTCTGGAAACACCATATATTTT | CASSLRSSGNTIYF
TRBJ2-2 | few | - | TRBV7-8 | TGTGCCAGCAGCCCGGGACGGGACACCGGGGAGCTGTTTTTT | CASSPGRDTGELFF
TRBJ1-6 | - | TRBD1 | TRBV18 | TGTGCCAGCTCACCACCTGGACAGGGGAAGTCACCCCTCCACTTT | CASSPPGQGKSPLHF
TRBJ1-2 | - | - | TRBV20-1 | TGCAGTGCTAGAGATTTGAACGGCTACACCTTC | CSARDLNGYTF
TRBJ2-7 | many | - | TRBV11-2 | TGTGCCAGCAGCTACAACAAATACGAGCAGTACTTC | CASSYNKYEQYF
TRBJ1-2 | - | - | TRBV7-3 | TGTGCCAGCAGCCTCTCGGGGGCCTATGGCTACACCTTC | CASSLSGAYGYTF
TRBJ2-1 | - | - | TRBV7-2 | TGTGCCAGCAGCTTAAACGGGCCGACGGTGAGTGAGCAGTTCTTC | CASSLNGPTVSEQFF
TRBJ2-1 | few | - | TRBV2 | TGTGCCAGCAGTGAACAGGGAACTGAGCAGTTCTTC | CASSEQGTEQFF
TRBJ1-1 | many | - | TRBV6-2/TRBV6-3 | TGTGCCAGCAGCCTCGGGGCGGGGGCCAACACTGAAGCTTTCTTT | CASSLGAGANTEAFF
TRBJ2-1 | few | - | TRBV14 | TGTGCCAGCAGCCAATGGTCAAGGGACGAGCAGTTCTTC | CASSQWSRDEQFF
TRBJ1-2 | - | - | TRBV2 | TGTGCCAGCAGCGCTACAAGTAACTATGGCTACACCTTC | CASSATSNYGYTF
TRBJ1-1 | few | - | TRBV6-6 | TGTGCCAGCAGTCAGCCGGGACCGACGAACACTGAAGCTTTCTTT | CASSQPGPTNTEAFF
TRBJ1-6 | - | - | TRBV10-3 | TGTGCCACCTGGGAAGGGGCCTATAATTCACCCCTCCACTTT | CATWEGAYNSPLHF
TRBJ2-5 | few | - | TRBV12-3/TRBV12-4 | TGTGCCAGCAGTTTAGCGCTAGAGGGGCGAGAGACCCAGTACTTC | CASSLALEGRETQYF
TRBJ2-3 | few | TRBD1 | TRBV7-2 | TGTGCCAGCAGCCCAGGGGGCCCTCGAGATACGCAGTATTTT | CASSPGGPRDTQYF
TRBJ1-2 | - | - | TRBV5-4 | TGTGCCAGCGCGCGGGGGGGCACGGATGGCTACACCTTC | CASARGGTDGYTF
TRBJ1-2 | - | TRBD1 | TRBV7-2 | TGTGCCAGTTCAGGGGGACAGGTCTATGGCTACACCTTC | CASSGGQVYGYTF
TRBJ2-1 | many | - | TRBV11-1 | TGTGCCAGCAGCTTACTTGATGAGCAGTTCTTC | CASSLLDEQFF
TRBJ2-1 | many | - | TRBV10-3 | TGTGCCATCAGTGACAGGGGACGGGTCAGTGGGCAGTTCTTC | CAISDRGRVSGQFF
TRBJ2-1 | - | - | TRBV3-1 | TGTGCCAGCAGCCAAGTTCGATCGGGCGAGCAGTTCTTC | CASSQVRSGEQFF
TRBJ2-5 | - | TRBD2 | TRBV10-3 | TGTGCCATCAGTCCTAGCGGGGGGCACCAAGAGACCCAGTACTTC | CAISPSGGHQETQYF
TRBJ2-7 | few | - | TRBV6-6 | TGTGCCAGCACCCCGAATCCAGACGAGCAGTACTTC | CASTPNPDEQYF
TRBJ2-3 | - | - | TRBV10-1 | TGCGCCAGCAGTGTCGACAGAACAGATACGCAGTATTTT | CASSVDRTDTQYF
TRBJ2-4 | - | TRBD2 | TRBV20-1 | TGCAGTGCTGGCGGGACTAGCGGGGGCGCCGGAGCGGCCAAAAACATTCAGTACTTC | CSAGGTSGGAGAAKNIQYF
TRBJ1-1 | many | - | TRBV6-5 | TGTGCCAGGGGATGGACGCTAGTATCGCCCATGAACACTGAAGCTTTCTTT | CARGWTLVSPMNTEAFF
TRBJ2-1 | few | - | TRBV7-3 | TGTGCCAGCAGCCCGAATCAGGGGTCCTACAATGAGCAGTTCTTC | CASSPNQGSYNEQFF
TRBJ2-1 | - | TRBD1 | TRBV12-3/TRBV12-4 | TGTGCCAGCAGATTCGGGACAGAATACAATGAGCAGTTCTTC | CASRFGTEYNEQFF
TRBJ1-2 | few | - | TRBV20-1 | TGCAGTGCTAGGGAGGACAAGGGAGTCTACACCTTC | CSAREDKGVYTF
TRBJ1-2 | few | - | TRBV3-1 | TGTGCCAGCAGCAATCGGGGCGGTGCTAACTATGGCTACACCTTC | CASSNRGGANYGYTF
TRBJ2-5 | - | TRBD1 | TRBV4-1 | TGCGCCAGCAGCCCCCACCTCCCGGGACAGGGTAACCAAGAGACCCAGTACTTC | CASSPHLPGQGNQETQYF
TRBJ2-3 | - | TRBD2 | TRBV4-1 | TGCGCCAGCAGCCCCCGGGCACTAGCGGGAGGCACAGATACGCAGTATTTT | CASSPRALAGGTDTQYF
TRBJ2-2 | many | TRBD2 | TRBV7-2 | TGTGCCAGCAGCTTTAGCGGGGGGGCGATCACCGGGGAGCTGTTTTTT | CASSFSGGAITGELFF
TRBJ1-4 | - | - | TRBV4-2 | TGTGCCAGCAGCCAAGGGGAGGTAGCGGTGGGCCGTGAAAAACTGTTTTTT | CASSQGEVAVGREKLFF
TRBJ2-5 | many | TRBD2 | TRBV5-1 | TGCGCCAGCAGCTTGACTAGCGGGGGGCAAGAGACCCAGTACTTC | CASSLTSGGQETQYF
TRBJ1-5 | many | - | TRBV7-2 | TGTGCCAGCAGCTTCGCAGGGGCGGACGAGCCCCAGCATTTT | CASSFAGADEPQHF